These 11 T cell receptor beta chains originate from one sample sequenced in a study of blood T cell repertoires in COVID-19. The data were produced by immunoSEQ multiplex PCR, yet TCRdb's version contains in-frame clones alone and is incomplete. The sample includes roughly 100,000 clones, 65% to 80% of them seen just once. What was sequenced was peripheral blood. The receptors come from a woman in her 70s with acute or convalescent COVID-19.

V and J are TRBV30 and TRBJ1-5; the D gene is possibly TRBD1 (6 bases). CDR1 GTSNPN and CDR2 SVGIG come from the germline V gene (reference sequence). The CDR3 is 14 residues long. V was cut by 0 bases and J by 6 bases, with 12 bases left in between. The DNA for the CDR3 is TGTGCCTGGAGTGTATCCCTCAGGGGTCAGCCCCAGCATTTT. Protein sequence: CAWSVSLRGQPQHF.

This clone has only a few counts. This CDR3 reads CAWSLGLPLEQYF. The CDR3 DNA follows: TGTGCCTGGAGTTTGGGGCTCCCACTCGAGCAGTACTTC. This chain connects TRBV30 to TRBJ2-7; maybe TRBD1 (5 bases). The CDR3 is made up of 13 amino acids. The germline gives CDR1 GTSNPN, CDR2 SVGIG (reference sequence). V was pared by 2 bases and J by 6 bases, with 14 bases between.

This clone was observed a few times. The V gene is TRBV25-1, the J gene TRBJ2-7; 8 bases map to TRBD1. Per the germline V gene, CDR1 is MGHDK and CDR2 is SYGVNS. This CDR3 contains 16 residues. The J segment lost 2 bases and the V segment lost 5 bases, leaving 11 bases of the junction unmatched. The chain's CDR3 is CASSKNQGALAYEQYF. DNA of the CDR3: TGTGCCAGCAGTAAAAATCAGGGGGCGCTTGCCTACGAGCAGTACTTC.

CDR3 residues: CASSYVRGTDTQYF. The CDR3 DNA reads as TGTGCCAGCAGTTACGTCAGGGGGACAGATACGCAGTATTTT. The chain joins TRBV6-5 to TRBJ2-3; 7 nucleotides agree with TRBD1. The CDR3 sequence is 14 residues long. Losses at the gene ends were 2 bases for V and 3 bases for J; bases not matched to a gene: 2. Germline CDR1 reads MNHEY; CDR2 reads SVGAGI.

The V gene is TRBV6-6, the J gene TRBJ2-2; 12 bases are shared with TRBD2. Germline assignment: CDR1 MNHNY and CDR2 SVGAGI (reference sequence). Unmatched junction bases numbered 20, after V lost 6 bases and J lost 6 bases. The length of the CDR3 is 20 residues. CDR3 amino acids: CASSRIRLRLAGAFAGELFF. CDR3 DNA: TGTGCCAGCAGCCGAATTCGCCTGAGACTAGCGGGGGCTTTTGCCGGGGAGCTGTTTTTT.

The chain recombines TRBV4-1 with TRBJ1-3, with D unclear. The CDR3 spans 16 residues. Germline V gene sequence: CDR1 MGHRA, CDR2 YSYEKL. The V end was cut by 0 bases, the J end by 0 bases, with 9 bases between. This CDR3 reads CASSQDVGGSGNTIYF. DNA for the CDR3: TGCGCCAGCAGCCAAGATGTAGGAGGCTCTGGAAACACCATATATTTT.

This clone appeared a few times. This rearrangement joins TRBV29-1 to TRBJ2-7; 9 bases line up with TRBD1. The CDR3 is 13 residues long. Per the germline V gene, CDR1 is SQVTM and CDR2 is ANQGSEA. The junction had 6 bases not matched to a gene; V was cut back by 4 bases and J by 5 bases. The CDR3 region is CSVAQGAGNEQYF. CDR3 in DNA: TGCAGCGTTGCACAGGGGGCGGGAAACGAGCAGTACTTC.

The V call is TRBV29-1, the J call TRBJ1-2; 9 bases map to TRBD1. V dropped 4 bases and J dropped 2; count of bases not matched to a gene: 5. This CDR3 has 14 amino acids. CDR1 is SQVTM and CDR2 is ANQGSEA in the germline V gene. CDR3 sequence (DNA): TGCAGCGTTGGGGGAGACAGGGGGAACTATGGCTACACCTTC. This gives the protein CSVGGDRGNYGYTF.

This chain links TRBV7-8 with TRBJ1-1; TRBD1 might be the D (5 bases). Trimming took 4 bases from V and 4 from J, leaving 16 bases between them. Germline CDR1 reads SGHVS; CDR2 reads FQNEAQ. The CDR3 loop spans 15 amino acids. The CDR3 bases are TGTGCCAGCAGCTCCCCGACAGCAAGGATCACTGAAGCTTTCTTT. Translated, it gives CASSSPTARITEAFF.

V usage is TRBV5-8 and J usage is TRBJ1-2; D is unclear. The V end lost 4 bases, the J end lost 1 base, and 8 bases lay between the germline ends. From germline, CDR1 is SGHTS and CDR2 YDEGEE. CDR3 length equals 13 residues. The CDR3 region has the DNA TGTGCCAGCAGCATTACAGATAACTATGGCTACACCTTC. Protein product: CASSITDNYGYTF.

Only a few counts were recorded for this clone. This CDR3 is also generated by other DNA sequences in the sample. The chain employs TRBV30 and TRBJ1-5, with D uncertain. The germline CDR1 and CDR2 sequences are GTSNPN and SVGIG (reference sequence). V was shortened by 0 bases and J by 1 base, with 7 bases between the two germline ends. The CDR3 extends over 14 amino acids. The DNA for the CDR3 is TGTGCCTGGAGTGTCGCGGTGAGCAATCAGCCCCAGCATTTT. Its protein is CAWSVAVSNQPQHF.